The 5 T cell receptor beta chains listed next were all sequenced from one sample in a study of shared clonotypes between healthy human individuals. TCRdb keeps only in-frame clones here, not all; method: immunoSEQ multiplex PCR. The table lists about 990,000 clones, 70% to 80% of them singletons, with 0.55% to 0.7% in the top ten. The source material was memory CD4+ T cells from PBMCs. Subset described: CD45RA-negative fraction. These receptors all come from a man between 18 and 35 years old in good health. Some clones in this sample may be carry-over from other donors' samples.

The gene calls are TRBV2 and TRBJ2-5; D unresolved. Germline CDR1 and CDR2: SNHLY and FYNNEI. CDR3 size: 12 residues. Deletions cut 6 bases from V and 0 bases from J, with 5 bases between. CDR3 sequence (DNA): TGTGCCAGCAGGAAGTACCAAGAGACCCAGTACTTC. Translating it yields CASRKYQETQYF.

This rearrangement joins TRBV11-3 to TRBJ2-3; either TRBD1 or TRBD2 may fit D (6 bases each). The CDR3 extends over 16 amino acids. The V and J ends lost 1 base and 3 bases respectively, with 14 bases between them. Germline V gene data show CDR1 as SGHNT and CDR2 as YENEEA. The CDR3 spells CASSLGGAGRTDTQYF. The DNA for the CDR3 is TGTGCCAGCAGCTTAGGGGGGGCAGGGCGGACAGATACGCAGTATTTT.

This rearrangement joins TRBV11-2 to TRBJ2-7; tentatively, D is TRBD1 (5 bases). The CDR3 extends over 14 amino acids. Trimming stripped 3 bases from V and 0 bases from J, with 9 bases between. Germline V gene lookup returns CDR1 SGHAT and CDR2 FQNNGV. CDR3 sequence: CASSLLRVSYEQYF. The CDR3 region has the DNA TGTGCCAGCAGCTTGCTCAGGGTCTCCTACGAGCAGTACTTC.

This chain joins TRBV7-3 and TRBJ2-3; D remains ambiguous. This CDR3 comprises 14 residues. Trimming cost V 4 bases and J 4 bases, with 12 bases left between them. The germline V gene encodes CDR1 SGHTA and CDR2 FQGTGA. The CDR3 DNA reads as TGTGCCAGCAGCTCCCTACAAGGCGCAGATACGCAGTATTTT. As protein: CASSSLQGADTQYF.

The chain is built from TRBV7-6 and TRBJ1-3; D unresolved. Per germline, CDR1 SGHVS and CDR2 FNYEAQ. The CDR3 consists of 13 residues. Trimming removed 4 bases at V and 9 bases at J, with 13 bases between. The CDR3 loop is CASSSRPEGTIYF. CDR3 bases: TGTGCCAGCAGCTCCCGACCCGAGGGCACCATATATTTT.